This is a list of T cell receptor beta chains from one sample in a study of technical replicates of blood from a handful of donors. The method was immunoSEQ multiplex PCR; TCRdb's version includes in-frame clones alone and lacks a portion of them. The repertoire consists of tens of thousands of clones, with around 90% occurring once and the leading ten covering more than 0.25%. Specimen: T cells isolated from PBMCs. These receptors came from a human donor in good health. Each CDR3 is given with its conserved first and last residue. The order of the fields is clone size, J gene, V gene, D gene, CDR3 protein, CDR3 DNA. D genes are given only for firm matches. Only part of the rows carry a size: once, few, many, or a class if the clone is expanded.

>NA|TRBJ2-7|TRBV10-2|NA
CASLRAYEQYF
TGCGCCAGCTTGAGGGCCTACGAGCAGTACTTC
>once|TRBJ1-1|TRBV6-4|NA
CASSDLRGTEAFF
TGTGCCAGCAGTGACCTGCGGGGTACTGAAGCTTTCTTT
>NA|TRBJ2-1|TRBV7-8|TRBD2
CASSSRLARVNRTYNEQFF
TGTGCCAGCAGCTCAAGACTAGCCCGAGTTAATAGAACCTACAATGAGCAGTTCTTC
>NA|TRBJ2-2|TRBV4-1|NA
CASSRDITGYGGELFF
TGCGCCAGCAGCCGCGATATTACAGGGTACGGCGGGGAGCTGTTTTTT
>NA|TRBJ2-7|TRBV7-9|NA
CASSLASSAREVEQYF
TGTGCCAGCAGCTTAGCGTCCTCCGCCAGGGAAGTCGAGCAGTACTTC
>once|TRBJ1-1|TRBV7-9|NA
CASSRQENTEAFF
TGTGCCAGCAGCCGACAGGAGAACACTGAAGCTTTCTTT
>NA|TRBJ1-5|TRBV6-4|NA
CASSAGVPQHF
TGTGCCAGCAGTGCCGGTGTGCCCCAGCATTTT
>once|TRBJ2-6|TRBV2|NA
CASRTSGGANVLTF
TGTGCCAGCAGGACCTCAGGTGGGGCCAACGTCCTGACTTTC
>NA|TRBJ2-2|TRBV4-1|TRBD2
CASSQFQAGDTGELFF
TGCGCCAGCAGCCAATTTCAAGCGGGAGACACCGGGGAGCTGTTTTTT
>once|TRBJ2-5|TRBV6-1|TRBD1
CASSADTTGSETQYF
TGTGCCAGCAGTGCGGACACGACAGGGAGCGAGACCCAGTACTTC
>NA|TRBJ2-1|TRBV10-2|TRBD1
CASSVTPGGSSYNEQFF
TGCGCCAGCAGCGTCACCCCAGGGGGTAGCTCCTACAATGAGCAGTTCTTC
>NA|TRBJ2-1|TRBV5-4|NA
CASSIQGVWFF
TGTGCCAGCAGTATACAGGGTGTTTGGTTCTTC
>NA|TRBJ2-1|TRBV4-1|TRBD1
CASSQDQTGAGNEQFF
TGCGCCAGCAGCCAAGATCAGACAGGGGCGGGCAATGAGCAGTTCTTC
>NA|TRBJ2-1|TRBV7-9|NA
CASNTPLGRGSYNEQFF
TGTGCCAGCAACACACCCTTGGGGCGAGGCTCCTACAATGAGCAGTTCTTC
>NA|TRBJ1-5|TRBV4-2|NA
CASSQDHRVGNQPQHF
TGTGCCAGCAGCCAAGATCACAGGGTGGGAAATCAGCCCCAGCATTTT
>few|TRBJ1-1|TRBV4-1|NA
CASSRITQGVNTEAFF
TGCGCCAGCAGCCGGATTACACAGGGTGTGAACACTGAAGCTTTCTTT
>NA|TRBJ1-3|TRBV11-3|TRBD1
CASSSDRVELNTIYF
TGTGCCAGCAGCTCAGACAGGGTCGAGTTAAACACCATATATTTT
>NA|TRBJ1-5|TRBV4-2|NA
CASSQSGSNQPQHF
TGTGCCAGCAGCCAATCAGGGAGCAATCAGCCCCAGCATTTT
>NA|TRBJ2-1|TRBV13|TRBD2
CASSLVAGGLDYNEQFF
TGTGCCAGCAGCTTAGTAGCGGGGGGGCTGGACTACAATGAGCAGTTCTTC
>NA|TRBJ2-1|TRBV11-2|NA
CASSRGSGAYNEQFF
TGTGCCAGCAGCCGGGGAAGCGGAGCATACAATGAGCAGTTCTTC
>NA|TRBJ1-1|TRBV27|NA
CASSSDMISEAFF
TGTGCCAGCAGTTCCGACATGATCTCTGAAGCTTTCTTT
>NA|TRBJ1-5|TRBV6-6|NA
CASSTAGLSSNQPQHF
TGTGCCAGCAGTACGGCAGGACTGTCTAGCAATCAGCCCCAGCATTTT
>NA|TRBJ2-2|TRBV10-3|NA
CATRQASNTGELFF
TGTGCCACCCGACAGGCCTCGAACACCGGGGAGCTGTTTTTT
>NA|TRBJ2-3|TRBV9|NA
CASSETRGTTDTQYF
TGTGCCAGCAGTGAAACCAGGGGCACAACAGATACGCAGTATTTT
>NA|TRBJ1-1|TRBV19|TRBD1
CASSHLDRATEAFF
TGTGCCAGTAGCCACCTAGACAGGGCCACTGAAGCTTTCTTT
>NA|TRBJ2-5|TRBV5-1|NA
CASSLWGQKETQYF
TGCGCCAGCAGCTTGTGGGGACAAAAAGAGACCCAGTACTTC
>NA|TRBJ2-1|TRBV6-4|TRBD1
CASSETGTNEQFF
TGTGCCAGCAGTGAGACAGGGACCAATGAGCAGTTCTTC
>NA|TRBJ2-7|TRBV28|TRBD2
CASRPSGGEPKQYF
TGTGCCAGCAGGCCATCGGGAGGGGAACCTAAGCAGTACTTC
>NA|TRBJ2-5|TRBV27|NA
CASSLGQGRGETQYF
TGTGCCAGCAGTTTAGGGCAGGGAAGGGGGGAGACCCAGTACTTC
>NA|TRBJ2-6|TRBV4-1|NA
CASSRETHRATGANVLTF
TGCGCCAGCAGCCGAGAAACCCACAGGGCGACTGGGGCCAACGTCCTGACTTTC
>NA|TRBJ2-1|TRBV6-5|TRBD1
CASSYGDRAYNEQFF
TGTGCCAGCAGTTACGGGGACAGGGCCTACAATGAGCAGTTCTTC
>NA|TRBJ1-6|TRBV5-1|TRBD1
CASSPRPIGQGERSPLHF
TGCGCCAGCAGCCCCCGGCCGATCGGACAGGGCGAGAGATCACCCCTCCACTTT
>NA|TRBJ1-2|TRBV7-3|NA
CASSLTREFLIF
TGTGCCAGCAGCTTAACTCGGGAATTTCTGATCTTC
>NA|TRBJ2-2|TRBV5-1|TRBD1
CASSLRPRTGDTGELFF
TGCGCCAGCAGCTTGAGGCCGCGGACAGGGGACACCGGGGAGCTGTTTTTT
>NA|TRBJ1-5|TRBV2|TRBD1
CASSRLRDRGRGNQPQHF
TGTGCCAGCAGCCGCCTCCGGGACAGGGGGCGAGGCAATCAGCCCCAGCATTTT
>NA|TRBJ1-1|TRBV5-1|NA
CASSLGAYPDTEAFF
TGCGCCAGCAGCTTGGGGGCGTATCCCGACACTGAAGCTTTCTTT
>few|TRBJ1-1|TRBV13|NA
CASSLESRGFYGTEAFF
TGTGCCAGCAGCTTAGAATCGCGGGGGTTTTATGGCACTGAAGCTTTCTTT
>NA|TRBJ2-7|TRBV25-1|NA
CASSIIYEQYF
TGTGCCAGCAGCATCATCTACGAGCAGTACTTC
>NA|TRBJ2-4|TRBV29-1|TRBD2
CSVAAGGWSKNIQYF
TGCAGCGTTGCAGCGGGAGGATGGTCCAAAAACATTCAGTACTTC
>NA|TRBJ2-3|TRBV18|TRBD2
CASSPVSSSGGSTDTQYF
TGTGCCAGCTCACCAGTCTCGTCAAGCGGGGGTAGCACAGATACGCAGTATTTT
>NA|TRBJ2-1|TRBV6-6|TRBD1
CASSPGQGAYNEQFF
TGTGCCAGCAGCCCGGGACAGGGGGCCTACAATGAGCAGTTCTTC
>NA|TRBJ1-3|TRBV30|NA
CAWSAGNTIYF
TGTGCCTGGAGTGCAGGAAACACCATATATTTT
>once|TRBJ2-3|TRBV6-5|TRBD2
CASGLADSTDTQYF
TGTGCCTCGGGACTAGCGGATAGCACAGATACGCAGTATTTT
>NA|TRBJ1-1|TRBV30|NA
CALAYGGRTEAFF
TGTGCCTTGGCTTACGGAGGGCGGACTGAAGCTTTCTTT
>NA|TRBJ1-1|TRBV28|TRBD1
CATENLNRGNTEAFF
TGTGCCACCGAAAACCTTAACAGGGGTAACACTGAAGCTTTCTTT
>once|TRBJ1-5|TRBV6-5|NA
CASSYAGNSNQPQHF
TGTGCCAGCAGTTACGCAGGCAATAGCAATCAGCCCCAGCATTTT
>NA|TRBJ2-5|TRBV4-1|TRBD1
CASSPGQALSLETQYF
TGCGCCAGCAGCCCGGGACAGGCTTTAAGTTTAGAGACCCAGTACTTC
>NA|TRBJ1-2|TRBV7-9|NA
CASSLVQGLRSSNYGYTF
TGTGCCAGCAGCTTAGTTCAGGGCCTTAGATCTTCCAACTATGGCTACACCTTC
>NA|TRBJ2-3|TRBV5-4|TRBD2
CASSLQEREDTQYF
TGTGCCAGCAGCTTGCAGGAGCGGGAAGATACGCAGTATTTT
>NA|TRBJ2-2|TRBV7-3|TRBD2
CASSSSGLAGGPNTGELFF
TGTGCCAGCAGCTCGAGCGGACTAGCGGGGGGGCCGAACACCGGGGAGCTGTTTTTT
>NA|TRBJ2-1|TRBV15|TRBD1
CATSTSLTGEVYNEQFF
TGTGCCACCAGCACTAGCTTGACAGGGGAGGTCTACAATGAGCAGTTCTTC
>NA|TRBJ1-2|TRBV6-5|NA
CASTTRGGRYGYTF
TGTGCCAGCACCACGAGGGGGGGGAGATATGGCTACACCTTC
>NA|TRBJ2-2|TRBV7-8|TRBD1
CAGGQGASIVAGELFF
TGTGCCGGCGGACAGGGGGCTTCTATTGTCGCCGGGGAGCTGTTTTTT
>NA|TRBJ2-5|TRBV5-1|NA
CASSLNQAGFSQETQYF
TGCGCCAGCAGCCTAAATCAAGCAGGGTTTAGTCAAGAGACCCAGTACTTC
>NA|TRBJ1-4|TRBV27|NA
CASSTWGRASEKLFF
TGTGCCAGCAGCACCTGGGGCCGGGCTTCAGAAAAACTGTTTTTT
>NA|TRBJ2-7|TRBV5-6|NA
CASSTTSGSYEQYF
TGTGCCAGCAGCACGACTAGTGGGTCCTACGAGCAGTACTTC
>once|TRBJ2-7|TRBV2|NA
CASILGHEQYF
TGTGCCAGCATCTTGGGCCACGAGCAGTACTTC